These T cell receptor beta chains were read from a single sample in a study of T cell clonotyping in hematopoietic cell transplantation. Using immunoSEQ multiplex PCR, the repertoire was profiled, and TCRdb retains in-frame clones only, with some absent. The data show about 80,000 clones, with almost 97% seen just once and roughly 1.7% held by the top ten. Sequences were derived from peripheral blood mononuclear cells, sampled before stem cell transplant. The receptors stem from a woman in her forties or fifties with acute myeloid leukemia. Some clones in this sample may be carry-over from other donors' samples. Both conserved end residues are part of each CDR3. D genes are given only for firm matches. The size of a clone is reported for some rows only, either as once, few or many, or as a class for expanded clones.

TRBD2	TRBV18	NA	14	TRBJ2-5	TGTGCCAGCTCGTCAACTAGCGGACAAGAGACCCAGTACTTC	CASSSTSGQETQYF
NA	TRBV28	once	16	TRBJ2-2	TGTGCCAGCAGTCCACTTGGGGGGGCCAACACCGGGGAGCTGTTTTTT	CASSPLGGANTGELFF
NA	TRBV2	once	15	TRBJ1-5	TGTGCCAGCAGTCTGACGGATAATAGCAATCAGCCCCAGCATTTT	CASSLTDNSNQPQHF
TRBD1	TRBV5-4	NA	14	TRBJ2-7	TGTGCCACAGGGGCGGGACAGGGGGCCTCCGAGCAGTACTTC	CATGAGQGASEQYF
NA	TRBV30	NA	14	TRBJ2-2	TGTGCCTGGGACCCTGGGGCGGGCACCGGGGAGCTGTTTTTT	CAWDPGAGTGELFF
NA	TRBV27	NA	15	TRBJ2-2	TGTGCCAGCAGTTTAATGGGATTGAACACCGGGGAGCTGTTTTTT	CASSLMGLNTGELFF
NA	TRBV11-3	NA	14	TRBJ2-3	TGTGCCAGCAGCTTCGGGGGCTACACAGATACGCAGTATTTT	CASSFGGYTDTQYF
NA	TRBV5-1	NA	14	TRBJ2-7	TGCGCCAGCAGCTTGTCTCTCGAACCCTACGAGCAGTACTTC	CASSLSLEPYEQYF
NA	TRBV5-1	NA	16	TRBJ1-1	TGCGCCAGCACCTTATTAGACCCTTCTGGGAACACTGAAGCTTTCTTT	CASTLLDPSGNTEAFF
TRBD1	TRBV18	NA	14	TRBJ1-1	TGTGCCAGCTCGGCCGGGACAGGGGTAACTGAAGCTTTCTTT	CASSAGTGVTEAFF
NA	TRBV13	NA	14	TRBJ2-7	TGTGCCACCCAACGGGCAGGAGGTTCCTACGAGCAGTACTTC	CATQRAGGSYEQYF
NA	TRBV30	NA	13	TRBJ2-6	TGTGCCTGGAGGGGGTATGGGGCCAACGTCCTGACTTTC	CAWRGYGANVLTF
NA	TRBV10-1	NA	12	TRBJ2-3	TGCGCCAGCAGTATCAGGGAAGATACGCAGTATTTT	CASSIREDTQYF
NA	TRBV5-4	NA	15	TRBJ1-4	TGTGCCAGCAGCTTAGGAGGAAGGGGGAATGAAAAACTGTTTTTT	CASSLGGRGNEKLFF
NA	TRBV27	medium-sized	15	TRBJ2-7	TGTGCCAGCAGTTTATCGTTGGGTATGGTCTACGAGCAGTACTTC	CASSLSLGMVYEQYF
TRBD2	TRBV5-6	NA	15	TRBJ2-1	TGTGCCAGCAGCTCCTTAGCGGGTGCCTACAATGAGCAGTTCTTC	CASSSLAGAYNEQFF
NA	TRBV28	once	11	TRBJ2-7	TGTGCCAGCAGTTACCGCTACGAGCAGTACTTC	CASSYRYEQYF
NA	TRBV27	once	14	TRBJ1-5	TGTGCCAGCAGTTTAAGGCAGGTCAATCAGCCCCAGCATTTT	CASSLRQVNQPQHF
NA	TRBV5-1	NA	14	TRBJ2-5	TGCGCCAGCAGCTTACAGGGCGGTGGGGAGACCCAGTACTTC	CASSLQGGGETQYF
TRBD1	TRBV5-1	once	14	TRBJ2-7	TGCGCCAGCAGCTTGGGGACAGGGTTACACGAGCAGTACTTC	CASSLGTGLHEQYF
NA	TRBV6-5	NA	13	TRBJ1-4	TGTGCCGTTAAATCGGCAACTAATGAAAAACTGTTTTTT	CAVKSATNEKLFF
NA	TRBV23-1	NA	16	TRBJ2-7	TGCGCCAGCAGTCAATCAAAGACAGATACATTTTACGAGCAGTACTTC	CASSQSKTDTFYEQYF